One TCR beta chain is described in this entry. The data originate from a study of CD8 T cells in Susac syndrome. The germline gives CDR1 KGHSH, CDR2 LQKENI. The CDR3 loop spans 15 amino acids. V was clipped by 4 bases and J by 5 bases, with 18 bases between them. Random-hexamer reverse transcription was applied to about 0.45 to 1 ug RNA. TCRdb itself ran the immunoSEQ multiplex PCR reads through MiXCR, one entry per CDR3 protein. The sample consists of 150,000 to 200,000 distinct CDR3 sequences, 94% of them appearing once. This TCR came from a human donor with Susac syndrome. The chain couples TRBV18 to TRBJ2-7; D may be TRBD2 (6 bases). The specimen was CD4+ T cells from PBMCs. CDR3 protein: CASSLGGGRNDEQYF. The CDR3 region has the DNA TGTGCCAGCTCACTCGGGGGTGGCAGGAATGACGAGCAGTACTTC.